The 13 T cell receptor beta chains below all came from one sample that was sequenced in a study of CD8+ T cells in alopecia areata (dated by TCRdb to 2017 to 2018). Library preparation used the immunoSEQ multiplex PCR assay. To provide template for TCR sequencing, every sample had RNA extracted and reverse transcribed into cDNA. TCRdb stores this immuneACCESS table with in-frame sequences only. Part of the clones is absent; in the studies checked, under half of the shortfall reflects unresolved V genes, and no reason is known for the rest. The sample contains around 200,000 clones, roughly 50% of them found a single time. Of the sample, roughly a tenth falls within the top ten clones. The time point label, as the study defines it: less than 30 weeks on oral tofacitinib. The intended sense of this specimen's treatment or condition label: oral pan-JAK inhibitor, 5-10 mg twice daily. The sequences come from CD8+ T cells sorted from blood, collected at week 24, from a patient treated with tofacitinib. All receptors derive from a human donor with alopecia areata.

This clone was found a few times. The chain uses TRBV4-3 and TRBJ2-1, with D tentatively TRBD2 (6 bases). The germline V and J ends were trimmed by 1 base and 14 bases, with 18 bases remaining between them. The CDR3 totals 14 residues. Germline V gene sequence: CDR1 LGHNA, CDR2 YSLEER. The CDR3 nucleotides are TGCGCCAGCAGCCAAGTATCGGGGGATTTAAAGAAGTTCTTC. Translated: CASSQVSGDLKKFF.

This chain uses TRBV11-3 with TRBJ2-7; 8 bases fit TRBD1. After removal of 5 bases from V and 2 bases from J, the junction contained 5 bases not matched to a gene. CDR1 SGHNT and CDR2 YENEEA come from the germline V gene. This CDR3 comprises 14 residues. The CDR3 sequence is CASSARDRPYEQYF. CDR3 sequence (DNA): TGTGCCAGCAGCGCCCGGGACAGGCCCTACGAGCAGTACTTC.

This chain links TRBV7-9 with TRBJ1-2; D is uncertain. V dropped 6 bases and J dropped 5 bases, with 16 bases sitting between them. The CDR3 is 14 amino acids. CDR1 SEHNR and CDR2 FQNEAQ come from the germline V gene (reference sequence). This chain's CDR3 is CASSYPDISYGYTF. The CDR3 DNA sequence: TGTGCCAGCAGTTATCCAGACATATCATATGGCTACACCTTC.

This clone was detected only a few times. The chain employs TRBV30 and TRBJ2-3, with D uncertain. V was pared by 3 bases and J by 5 bases, with 12 bases between. CDR1 GTSNPN and CDR2 SVGIG come from the germline V gene (reference sequence). The CDR3 has 13 residues. The DNA for the CDR3 is TGTGCCTGGAGCCTCAATCGACGAGATACGCAGTATTTT. This translates into CAWSLNRRDTQYF.

The chain has TRBV5-1 and TRBJ2-5, with 10 bases lining up with TRBD1. The CDR3 loop spans 14 amino acids. Germline trimming cut 3 bases from V and 4 bases from J; bases unmatched to any gene: 3. Germline CDR1 is SGHRS and CDR2 is YFSETQ. The CDR3 region has the DNA TGCGCCAGCAGCTCGACAGGGGGCACAGAGACCCAGTACTTC. Encoded protein: CASSSTGGTETQYF.

The sample holds a few counts of this clone. J is TRBJ2-1 and V is TRBV29-1; 9 bases are shared with TRBD2. Germline CDR1 reads SQVTM; CDR2 reads ANQGSEA. V shed 4 bases and J 6 bases; nucleotides not matched to a gene: 16. The CDR3 loop spans 17 amino acids. The CDR3 reads CSVVRVAGEFVSNEQFF. CDR3 nucleotide sequence: TGCAGCGTTGTGAGGGTAGCGGGGGAGTTCGTAAGCAATGAGCAGTTCTTC.

This clone was found a few times. The sample contains more than one DNA sequence encoding this CDR3. The chain combines TRBV5-1 with TRBJ1-1; D might be TRBD1 (6 bases). Germline CDR1 and CDR2: SGHRS and YFSETQ. The CDR3 consists of 12 residues. V gave up 5 bases and J gave up 6 bases, with 11 bases separating them. The CDR3 DNA reads as TGCGCCAGCAGTCCCACAGGGCCTGAAGCTTTCTTT. Amino acid sequence: CASSPTGPEAFF.

The sample holds a few counts of this clone. Other DNA sequences in this sample translate to the same CDR3. The chain has TRBV29-1 and TRBJ2-1; D possibly matches TRBD1 or TRBD2 (6 bases each). The length of the CDR3 is 14 residues. V shed 4 bases and J shed 0 bases, with 10 bases lying between them. Looked up from germline, CDR1 is SQVTM and CDR2 is ANQGSEA. The CDR3 protein is CSVGGGSSYNEQFF. The CDR3 nucleotides read TGCAGCGTTGGAGGGGGGAGCTCCTACAATGAGCAGTTCTTC.

The V call is TRBV28, the J call TRBJ1-4; D is possibly TRBD1 (6 bases). Germline V lookup: CDR1 MDHEN, CDR2 SYDVKM. There are 14 residues in the CDR3. Trimming left V 8 bases short and J 4 bases short, with 14 bases between. The CDR3 loop is CASLQGRLNEKLFF. The CDR3 DNA follows: TGTGCCAGCCTACAGGGACGACTTAATGAAAAACTGTTTTTT.

The table lists this clone with a few counts. The junction departs from the called germline gene at one end, perhaps through a read error. The chain carries TRBV14 and TRBJ2-3; D gene uncertain. This CDR3 is 15 amino acids long. The germline V gene encodes CDR1 SGHDN and CDR2 FVKESK. The CDR3 sequence: CASSQASTRTDTQYF. CDR3 bases: TGTGCCAGCAGCCAAGCCAGTACTCGCACGGATACGCAGTATTTT.

Remarks on this clone: Other DNA sequences in this sample translate to the same CDR3. V gene TRBV11-2 combines with J gene TRBJ2-3; no clear D. Per the germline V gene, CDR1 is SGHAT and CDR2 is FQNNGV. V was pared by 1 base and J by 1 base, with 6 bases between. This CDR3 contains 14 residues. CDR3 region: CASSLVGGTDTQYF. In nucleotides, the CDR3 is TGTGCCAGCAGCTTAGTCGGTGGCACAGATACGCAGTATTTT. Full variable domain (outside the CDR3, taken from reference TRBV11-2 and TRBJ2-3): EAGVAQSPRYKIIEKRQSVAFWCNPISGHATLYWYQQILGQGPKLLIQFQNNGVVDDSQLPKDRFSAERLKGVDSTLKIQPAKLEDSAVYLCASSLVGGTDTQYFGPGTRLTVL.

The V call is TRBV30, the J call TRBJ2-7; D not certain. CDR1 and CDR2 from the germline V gene are GTSNPN and SVGIG (reference sequence). V was pared by 2 bases and J by 3 bases, with 11 bases between. The CDR3 is made up of 13 amino acids. In nucleotides, the CDR3 is TGTGCCTGGAGTTTTGGCGGTGACTACGAGCAGTACTTC. Its translation: CAWSFGGDYEQYF.

The chain has TRBV7-9 and TRBJ1-1; D gene unclear. The germline V and J ends were trimmed by 5 bases and 4 bases, with 11 bases remaining between them. Per germline, CDR1 SEHNR and CDR2 FQNEAQ (reference sequence). The length of the CDR3 is 13 residues. The CDR3, as DNA: TGTGCCAGCAGCCCCGACACGACCACTGAAGCTTTCTTT. Translated: CASSPDTTTEAFF.